Listed here are 2 T cell receptor beta chains from one sample, sequenced in a study of regulatory T cells in long-lasting Graves disease. Described time point: newly diagnosed GD, antithyroid drugs for less than 3 months. Generation of the TCR library employed RNA extracted from PBMCs. Combining iRepertoire HTBI primers with Arm-PCR of CDR3 regions, the authors built TCR beta libraries. TCRdb re-called the multiplex PCR reads through MiXCR, storing one row per CDR3 protein. The sample includes a few hundred thousand distinct CDR3 sequences, around an eighth of them seen just once. The sample also formed part of further work on T cells in Graves' hyperthyroidism and ophthalmopathy.

Sample: peripheral blood mononuclear cells (PBMCs), taken at new diagnosis, from a patient treated with antithyroid drugs. The receptors stem from a man younger than 45 with Graves disease.

The CDR3 DNA sequence: TGTGCCAGCAGCCAAGGGGTAGGGAGGCCCCAGCATTTT. This sequence encodes CASSQGVGRPQHF. The chain links TRBV14 to TRBJ1-5; D gene ambiguous. V dropped 1 base and J dropped 9 bases, with 10 bases sitting between them. The germline V gene encodes CDR1 SGHDN and CDR2 FVKESK. This CDR3 is built from 13 residues.

This clonotype has ten or more counts. The chain has TRBV12-5 and TRBJ1-1; D perhaps matches TRBD1 (5 bases). The CDR3 is 18 residues long. Trimming shortened V by 0 bases and J by 4 bases, and 21 bases separated the two germline ends. Germline V gene data show CDR1 as LGHNT and CDR2 as FRNRAP. CDR3 sequence (DNA): TGTGCTAGTGGTTTGGTGCCGTGGGGGGGGTTAGAAGGCACTGAAGCTTTCTTT. Translated, it gives CASGLVPWGGLEGTEAFF.